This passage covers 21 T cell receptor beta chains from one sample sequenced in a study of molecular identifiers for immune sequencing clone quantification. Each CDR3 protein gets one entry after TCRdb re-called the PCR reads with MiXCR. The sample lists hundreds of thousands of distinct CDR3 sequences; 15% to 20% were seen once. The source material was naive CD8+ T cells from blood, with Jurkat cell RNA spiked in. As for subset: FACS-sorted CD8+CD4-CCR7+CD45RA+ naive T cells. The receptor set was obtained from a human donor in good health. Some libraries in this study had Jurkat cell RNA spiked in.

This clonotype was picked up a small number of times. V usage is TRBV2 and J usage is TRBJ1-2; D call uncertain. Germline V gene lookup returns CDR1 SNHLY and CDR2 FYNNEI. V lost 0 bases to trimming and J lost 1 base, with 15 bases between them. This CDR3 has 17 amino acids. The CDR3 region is CASSEAFLGEINYGYTF. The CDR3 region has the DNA TGTGCCAGCAGTGAAGCGTTCTTGGGAGAGATTAACTATGGCTACACCTTC.

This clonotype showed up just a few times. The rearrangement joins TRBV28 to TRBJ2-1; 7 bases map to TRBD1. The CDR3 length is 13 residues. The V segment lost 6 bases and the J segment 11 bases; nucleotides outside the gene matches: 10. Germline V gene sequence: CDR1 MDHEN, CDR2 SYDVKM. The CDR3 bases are TGTGCCAGCAGAAAGATACCGGGACAGAAGCAGTTCTTC. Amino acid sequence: CASRKIPGQKQFF.

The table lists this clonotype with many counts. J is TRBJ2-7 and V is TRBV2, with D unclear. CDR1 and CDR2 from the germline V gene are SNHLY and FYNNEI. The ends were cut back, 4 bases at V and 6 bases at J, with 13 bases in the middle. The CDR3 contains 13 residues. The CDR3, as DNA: TGTGCCAGCAGTGCGAGCCGGGCCCTCGAGCAGTACTTC. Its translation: CASSASRALEQYF.

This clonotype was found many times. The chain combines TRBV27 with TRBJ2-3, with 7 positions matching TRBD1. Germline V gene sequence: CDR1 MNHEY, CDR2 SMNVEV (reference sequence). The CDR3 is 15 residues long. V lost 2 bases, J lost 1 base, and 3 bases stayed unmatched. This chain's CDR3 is CASSLVGGGTDTQYF. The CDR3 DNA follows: TGTGCCAGCAGTTTAGTAGGGGGCGGCACAGATACGCAGTATTTT.

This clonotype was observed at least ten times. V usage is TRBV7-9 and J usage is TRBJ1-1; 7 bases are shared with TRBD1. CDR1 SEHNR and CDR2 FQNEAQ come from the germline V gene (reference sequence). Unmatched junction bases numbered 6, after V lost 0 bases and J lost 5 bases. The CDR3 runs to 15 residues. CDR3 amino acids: CASSLARGLATEAFF. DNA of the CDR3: TGTGCCAGCAGCTTAGCGAGGGGGCTGGCGACTGAAGCTTTCTTT.

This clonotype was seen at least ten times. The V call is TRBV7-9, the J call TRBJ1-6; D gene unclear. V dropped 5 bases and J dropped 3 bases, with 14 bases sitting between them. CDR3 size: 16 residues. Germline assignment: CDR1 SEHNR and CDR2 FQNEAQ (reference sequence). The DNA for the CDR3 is TGTGCCAGCAGCCAAGGGTATAGCGACTATAATTCACCCCTCCACTTT. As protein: CASSQGYSDYNSPLHF.

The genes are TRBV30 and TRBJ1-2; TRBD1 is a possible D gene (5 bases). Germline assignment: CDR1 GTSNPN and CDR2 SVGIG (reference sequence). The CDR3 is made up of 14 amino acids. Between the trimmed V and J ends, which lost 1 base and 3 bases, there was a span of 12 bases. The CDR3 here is CAWSASTVYYGYTF. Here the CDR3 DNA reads TGTGCCTGGAGTGCCTCGACAGTCTACTATGGCTACACCTTC.

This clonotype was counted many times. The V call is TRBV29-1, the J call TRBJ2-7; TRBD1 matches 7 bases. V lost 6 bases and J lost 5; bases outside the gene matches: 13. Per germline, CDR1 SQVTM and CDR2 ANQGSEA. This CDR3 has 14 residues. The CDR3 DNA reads TGCAGCGTAACAGGGACAGCCGGTACGGACGAGCAGTACTTC. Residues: CSVTGTAGTDEQYF.

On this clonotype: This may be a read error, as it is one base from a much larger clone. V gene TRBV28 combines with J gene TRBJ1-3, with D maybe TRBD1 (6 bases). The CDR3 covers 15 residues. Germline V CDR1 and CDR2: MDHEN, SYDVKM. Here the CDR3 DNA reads TGTGCCGGCAGGCCCGACAGGAGCTCTGGAAACACCATATATTTT. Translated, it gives CAGRPDRSSGNTIYF.

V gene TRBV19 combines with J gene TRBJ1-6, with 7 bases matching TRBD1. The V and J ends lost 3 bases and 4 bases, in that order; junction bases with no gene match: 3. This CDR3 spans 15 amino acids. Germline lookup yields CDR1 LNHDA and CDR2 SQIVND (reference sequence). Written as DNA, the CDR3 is TGTGCCAGTAGTATCCTGGGACAGTATAATTCACCCCTCCACTTT. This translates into CASSILGQYNSPLHF.

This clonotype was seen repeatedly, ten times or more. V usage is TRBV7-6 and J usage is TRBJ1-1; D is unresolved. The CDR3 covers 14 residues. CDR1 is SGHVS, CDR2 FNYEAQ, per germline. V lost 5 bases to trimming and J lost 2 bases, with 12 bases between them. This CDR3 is CASSPFQHNTEAFF. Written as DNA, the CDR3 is TGTGCCAGCAGCCCCTTCCAGCACAACACTGAAGCTTTCTTT. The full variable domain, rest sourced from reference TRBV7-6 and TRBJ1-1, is GAGVSQSPRYKVTKRGQDVALRCDPISGHVSLYWYRQALGQGPEFLTYFNYEAQQDKSGLPNDRFSAERPEGSISTLTIQRTEQRDSAMYRCASSPFQHNTEAFFGQGTRLTVV.

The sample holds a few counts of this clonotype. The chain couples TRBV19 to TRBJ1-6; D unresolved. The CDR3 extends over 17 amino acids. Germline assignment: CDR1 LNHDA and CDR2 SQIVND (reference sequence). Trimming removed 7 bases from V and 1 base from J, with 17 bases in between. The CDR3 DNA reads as TGTGCCAGTACTCAGAACCGGGGTTATTCCTATAATTCACCCCTCCACTTT. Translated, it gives CASTQNRGYSYNSPLHF.

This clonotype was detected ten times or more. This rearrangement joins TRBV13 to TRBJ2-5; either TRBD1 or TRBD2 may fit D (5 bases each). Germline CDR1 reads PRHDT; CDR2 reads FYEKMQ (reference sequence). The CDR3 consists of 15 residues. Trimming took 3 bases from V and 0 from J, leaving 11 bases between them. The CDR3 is CASSFAREYQETQYF. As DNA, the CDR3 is TGTGCCAGCAGCTTTGCCAGGGAGTACCAAGAGACCCAGTACTTC.

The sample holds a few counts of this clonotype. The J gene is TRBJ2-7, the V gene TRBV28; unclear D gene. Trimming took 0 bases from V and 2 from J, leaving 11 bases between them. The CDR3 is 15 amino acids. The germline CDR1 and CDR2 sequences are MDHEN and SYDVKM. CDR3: CASSLWSSGPYEQYF. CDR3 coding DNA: TGTGCCAGCAGTTTATGGTCCTCAGGCCCCTACGAGCAGTACTTC.

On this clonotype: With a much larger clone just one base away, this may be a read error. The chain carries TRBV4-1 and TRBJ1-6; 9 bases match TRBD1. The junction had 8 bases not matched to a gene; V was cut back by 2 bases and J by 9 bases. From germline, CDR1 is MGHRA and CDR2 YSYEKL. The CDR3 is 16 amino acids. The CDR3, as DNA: TGCGCCAGCAGCCAACACACCGGGACAGGGACTTCACCCCTCCACTTT. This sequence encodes CASSQHTGTGTSPLHF.

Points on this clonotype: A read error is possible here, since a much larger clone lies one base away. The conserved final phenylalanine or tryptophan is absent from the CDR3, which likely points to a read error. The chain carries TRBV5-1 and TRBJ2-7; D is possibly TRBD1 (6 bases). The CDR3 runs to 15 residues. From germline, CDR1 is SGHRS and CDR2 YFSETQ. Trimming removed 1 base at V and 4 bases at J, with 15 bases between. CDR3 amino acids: CASSLYGGQLYEQYY. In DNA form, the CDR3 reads TGCGCCAGCAGCTTGTATGGGGGCCAATTATACGAGCAGTACTAC.

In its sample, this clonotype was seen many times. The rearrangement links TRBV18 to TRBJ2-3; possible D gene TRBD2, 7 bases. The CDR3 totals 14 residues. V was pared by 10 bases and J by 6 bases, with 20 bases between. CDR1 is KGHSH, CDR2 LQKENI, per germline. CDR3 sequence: CATTPGGKRDTQYF. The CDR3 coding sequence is TGTGCCACCACCCCGGGGGGCAAGAGGGATACGCAGTATTTT.

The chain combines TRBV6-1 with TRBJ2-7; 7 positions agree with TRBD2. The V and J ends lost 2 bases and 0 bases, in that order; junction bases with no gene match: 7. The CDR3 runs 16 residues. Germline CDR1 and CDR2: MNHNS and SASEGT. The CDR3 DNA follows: TGTGCCAGCAGTGAAAGGGGCGGGGGTCACTCCTACGAGCAGTACTTC. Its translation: CASSERGGGHSYEQYF.

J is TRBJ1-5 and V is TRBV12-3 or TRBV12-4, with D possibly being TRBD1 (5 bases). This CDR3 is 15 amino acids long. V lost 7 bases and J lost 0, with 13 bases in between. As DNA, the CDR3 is TGTGCCAGCACCGAGGGACGGACTAGCAATCAGCCCCAGCATTTT. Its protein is CASTEGRTSNQPQHF.

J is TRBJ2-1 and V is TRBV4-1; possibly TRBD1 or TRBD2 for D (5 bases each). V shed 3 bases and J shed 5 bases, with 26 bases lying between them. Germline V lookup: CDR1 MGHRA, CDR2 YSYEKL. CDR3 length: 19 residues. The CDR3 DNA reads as TGCGCCAGCAGCCACCCCACCTGGGTCGGGGAAGGGACCCACAATGAGCAGTTCTTC. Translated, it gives CASSHPTWVGEGTHNEQFF.

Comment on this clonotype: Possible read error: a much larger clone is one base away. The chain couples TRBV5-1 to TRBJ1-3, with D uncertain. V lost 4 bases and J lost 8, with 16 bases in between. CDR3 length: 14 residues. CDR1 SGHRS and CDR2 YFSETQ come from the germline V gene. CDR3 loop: CASSPDGSGDTIYF. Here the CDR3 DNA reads TGCGCCAGCAGCCCGGACGGCTCCGGAGACACCATATATTTT.